Listed below are T cell receptor beta chains from one sample, sequenced in a study of blood T cell repertoires in COVID-19. Method: immunoSEQ multiplex PCR; TCRdb's copy keeps in-frame clones and lacks some. The sample has about 110,000 clones; over 75% are singletons. Sequences were obtained from peripheral blood. The source of these receptors is a woman aged 70-85 years with acute or convalescent COVID-19. Both conserved end residues are part of each CDR3. A D gene is named only where the DNA matches it firmly. The size field is filled for only some rows; it gives once, few, many or a size class.

D: TRBD2
size: once
J: TRBJ2-1
V: TRBV5-4
DNA: TGTGCCAGCAGCTTTGGCCAACTAGCGGGAGGGGATGAGCAGTTCTTC
CDR3: CASSFGQLAGGDEQFF

D: TRBD1
size: -
J: TRBJ1-6
V: TRBV25-1
DNA: TGTGCCACCCAAGGGGGAGGACAGGGGGGGAATTCACCCCTCCACTTT
CDR3: CATQGGGQGGNSPLHF

D: TRBD1
size: -
J: TRBJ1-5
V: TRBV28
DNA: TGTGTCACAGTTTCCCGACGGGACAGGGGAAGACAGCCCCAGCATTTT
CDR3: CVTVSRRDRGRQPQHF

D: -
size: -
J: TRBJ1-3
V: TRBV5-1
DNA: TGCGCCAGCAGCTTGGAAGGGGGTTCTGGAAACACCATATATTTT
CDR3: CASSLEGGSGNTIYF

D: -
size: -
J: TRBJ1-5
V: TRBV5-5
DNA: TGTGCCAGCAGCCTTCGAGGGGACAAGCCCCAGCATTTT
CDR3: CASSLRGDKPQHF

D: TRBD2
size: -
J: TRBJ2-5
V: TRBV12-3/TRBV12-4
DNA: TGTGCCAGCAGGCGGGGGGGAGAGACCCAGTACTTC
CDR3: CASRRGGETQYF

D: -
size: -
J: TRBJ2-3
V: TRBV6-6
DNA: TGTGCCAGCAGTCAGCCGACAGAAAGGGCAGATACGCAGTATTTT
CDR3: CASSQPTERADTQYF

D: TRBD1
size: -
J: TRBJ1-6
V: TRBV5-6
DNA: TGTGCCAGCAGCCGACAGGGCTATAATTCACCCCTCCACTTT
CDR3: CASSRQGYNSPLHF

D: TRBD1
size: -
J: TRBJ2-7
V: TRBV11-3
DNA: TGTGCCAGCAGCCCTGGGACAGGGCGGGAGCAGTACTTC
CDR3: CASSPGTGREQYF

D: TRBD1
size: -
J: TRBJ2-6
V: TRBV15
DNA: TGTGCCACCAGCAGGAAGACAGGGATCCACTCTGGGGCCAACGTCCTGACTTTC
CDR3: CATSRKTGIHSGANVLTF

D: -
size: -
J: TRBJ2-7
V: TRBV25-1
DNA: TGTGCCAGCAGTGCCTTGGGGCCTCGAGGGGGTCCCTACGAGCAGTACTTC
CDR3: CASSALGPRGGPYEQYF

D: -
size: -
J: TRBJ1-3
V: TRBV4-3
DNA: TGCGCCAGCAGCCAGGGCCAGGGTTTTGGAAACACCATATATTTT
CDR3: CASSQGQGFGNTIYF

D: TRBD1
size: -
J: TRBJ2-2
V: TRBV19
DNA: TGTGCCACCGAACATTGGGACAGGGACAACACCGGGGAGCTGTTTTTT
CDR3: CATEHWDRDNTGELFF

D: TRBD1
size: -
J: TRBJ1-5
V: TRBV18
DNA: TGTGCCAGCTCACCAGGGACAGGTAACGGCAATCAGCCCCAGCATTTT
CDR3: CASSPGTGNGNQPQHF

D: -
size: -
J: TRBJ2-7
V: TRBV28
DNA: TGTGCCAGCAGTTTACCGGGGATCTCCTACGAGCAGTACTTC
CDR3: CASSLPGISYEQYF

D: -
size: -
J: TRBJ1-6
V: TRBV3-1/TRBV3-2
DNA: TGTGCCAGCAGCCAACAGGCAAACTATAATTCACCCCTCCACTTT
CDR3: CASSQQANYNSPLHF

D: TRBD2
size: -
J: TRBJ2-1
V: TRBV10-3
DNA: TGTGCCATCGAGCGGGAGGGAGGGGATGAGCAGTTCTTC
CDR3: CAIEREGGDEQFF

D: -
size: -
J: TRBJ2-7
V: TRBV30
DNA: TGTGCCTGGACAACCCGGGACGAGCAGTACTTC
CDR3: CAWTTRDEQYF

D: TRBD1
size: -
J: TRBJ2-5
V: TRBV4-1
DNA: TGCGCCAGCAGCCAAGATACAGGGGGCGCAGGGTATGAAGAGACCCAGTACTTC
CDR3: CASSQDTGGAGYEETQYF

D: -
size: -
J: TRBJ1-1
V: TRBV12-3/TRBV12-4
DNA: TGTGCCAGCAGTTACGAAGGGGTGGAGGCTTTCTTT
CDR3: CASSYEGVEAFF

D: -
size: few
J: TRBJ1-2
V: TRBV5-1
DNA: TGCGCCAGCAGGGGGGGTATGAGGGCCAGTGGCTACACCTTC
CDR3: CASRGGMRASGYTF

D: -
size: -
J: TRBJ1-4
V: TRBV6-5
DNA: TGTGCCAGCAGCAAGGGGGGGCACGGTGAAAAACTGTTTTTT
CDR3: CASSKGGHGEKLFF

D: -
size: -
J: TRBJ2-3
V: TRBV4-2
DNA: TGTGCCAGCAGTCCCCTCGGCCAGGGCCCAGATACGCAGTATTTT
CDR3: CASSPLGQGPDTQYF

D: -
size: -
J: TRBJ1-6
V: TRBV11-2
DNA: TGTGCCAGCAGCTTCGGTGGGGCCGGCTCCTATAATTCACCCCTCCACTTT
CDR3: CASSFGGAGSYNSPLHF

D: TRBD1
size: -
J: TRBJ1-2
V: TRBV6-5
DNA: TGTGCCAGCAGTTGGAATCCGGGACAGGGGAGGGGCTACACCTTC
CDR3: CASSWNPGQGRGYTF

D: TRBD2
size: -
J: TRBJ2-1
V: TRBV6-2/TRBV6-3
DNA: TGTGCCAGCAGTACGACGGGACTAGCGGGGGGCGTTGCCTACAATGAGCAGTTCTTC
CDR3: CASSTTGLAGGVAYNEQFF

D: TRBD1
size: -
J: TRBJ1-6
V: TRBV5-1
DNA: TGCGCCAGCAGCTATTACCTCACTAATGGACAGGGGGCTGAAAATTCACCCCTCCACTTT
CDR3: CASSYYLTNGQGAENSPLHF

D: TRBD1
size: -
J: TRBJ1-2
V: TRBV19
DNA: TGTGCCAGTAGTAGGGCCGGGACAGGAACCCGTGGCTACACCTTC
CDR3: CASSRAGTGTRGYTF

D: -
size: -
J: TRBJ2-5
V: TRBV6-1
DNA: TGTGCCAGCAGTGAATTTGGCAGGCCGATAGAGACCCAGTACTTC
CDR3: CASSEFGRPIETQYF

D: TRBD1
size: -
J: TRBJ1-2
V: TRBV6-2/TRBV6-3
DNA: TGTGCCAGCACCCCTCGCGACAGGGGTGGCTACACCTTC
CDR3: CASTPRDRGGYTF

D: TRBD1
size: -
J: TRBJ1-1
V: TRBV27
DNA: TGTGCCAGCAGCCAAGACAGGGGCGAGGTCTCTGAAGCTTTCTTT
CDR3: CASSQDRGEVSEAFF

D: -
size: -
J: TRBJ1-2
V: TRBV19
DNA: TGTGCCAGTAGCCCGGTTCCGGGGACTAACTATGGCTACACCTTC
CDR3: CASSPVPGTNYGYTF

D: -
size: -
J: TRBJ1-6
V: TRBV7-2
DNA: TGTGCCAGCAGCCACTCCGGGGTGCAATCACCCCTCCACTTT
CDR3: CASSHSGVQSPLHF

D: TRBD2
size: -
J: TRBJ2-2
V: TRBV27
DNA: TGTGCCACCTTCTCCCCCCTAGCGGGAGCATGGGGCGGGGAGCTGTTTTTT
CDR3: CATFSPLAGAWGGELFF

D: TRBD2
size: -
J: TRBJ2-7
V: TRBV5-1
DNA: TGCGCCAGCAGAGCGGGAGGTTCCTCGCTACACGAGCAGTACTTC
CDR3: CASRAGGSSLHEQYF

D: -
size: -
J: TRBJ1-5
V: TRBV4-2
DNA: TGTGCCAGCAGCCAAGATCAACAGGATAGCAATCAGCCCCAGCATTTT
CDR3: CASSQDQQDSNQPQHF

D: -
size: -
J: TRBJ1-5
V: TRBV28
DNA: TGTGCCAGCACCCTCGGAGGCAATCAGCCCCAGCATTTT
CDR3: CASTLGGNQPQHF

D: -
size: -
J: TRBJ1-1
V: TRBV5-1
DNA: TGCGCCAGCAGCTTAGAGGCTCGTAGCACTGAAGCTTTCTTT
CDR3: CASSLEARSTEAFF

D: -
size: -
J: TRBJ1-4
V: TRBV28
DNA: TGTGCCAGCAGTTCCGCCGGGACAAATGATGAAAAACTGTTTTTT
CDR3: CASSSAGTNDEKLFF

D: -
size: -
J: TRBJ2-3
V: TRBV7-3
DNA: TGTGCCAGCAGTCCGACAGCTAGCACAGATACGCAGTATTTT
CDR3: CASSPTASTDTQYF

D: TRBD1
size: -
J: TRBJ1-4
V: TRBV10-1
DNA: TGCGCCAGCAGCCCCGACAGGGGATCTGAAAAACTGTTTTTT
CDR3: CASSPDRGSEKLFF

D: -
size: -
J: TRBJ2-5
V: TRBV5-4
DNA: TGTGCCAGCACCAAGGGAGATTTCCAAGAGACCCAGTACTTC
CDR3: CASTKGDFQETQYF

D: -
size: -
J: TRBJ2-7
V: TRBV3-1/TRBV3-2
DNA: TGTGCCAGCAGCCCCCAGGGGTACGAGCAGTACTTC
CDR3: CASSPQGYEQYF

D: -
size: -
J: TRBJ1-2
V: TRBV28
DNA: TGTGCCAGTGCCTCAGGGGGCTACACCTTC
CDR3: CASASGGYTF

D: TRBD2
size: -
J: TRBJ2-7
V: TRBV6-4
DNA: TGTGCCAGCAGTGAGACTAGCGGGACGTCCTACGAGCAGTACTTC
CDR3: CASSETSGTSYEQYF

D: -
size: -
J: TRBJ1-5
V: TRBV18
DNA: TGTGCCAGCTCACCACCGGCGGGGCAGCCCCAGCATTTT
CDR3: CASSPPAGQPQHF

D: TRBD2
size: -
J: TRBJ2-1
V: TRBV24-1
DNA: TGTGCCACCAGTGAAGCGGGACTAGCGGGGAGGAATGTGCAGTTCTTC
CDR3: CATSEAGLAGRNVQFF

D: -
size: -
J: TRBJ1-1
V: TRBV6-4
DNA: TGTGCCAGCTCAAGGCAGGCTGACACTGAAGCTTTCTTT
CDR3: CASSRQADTEAFF

D: TRBD1
size: -
J: TRBJ2-2
V: TRBV3-1/TRBV3-2
DNA: TGTGCCAGCAGCCAAGTTAGGGGGCCCGGGGAGCTGTTTTTT
CDR3: CASSQVRGPGELFF

D: -
size: -
J: TRBJ1-3
V: TRBV6-6
DNA: TGTGCCAGCAGAAGAGAGGACAGAGGAAACACCATATATTTT
CDR3: CASRREDRGNTIYF

D: -
size: -
J: TRBJ2-7
V: TRBV6-5
DNA: TGTGCCAGCCGGTCAAGCTCCTACGAGCAGTACTTC
CDR3: CASRSSSYEQYF

D: -
size: -
J: TRBJ2-1
V: TRBV19
DNA: TGTGCCAGTAGTATAGGCCCAGCGGCAGTATACAATGAGCAGTTCTTC
CDR3: CASSIGPAAVYNEQFF

D: -
size: few
J: TRBJ1-3
V: TRBV5-4
DNA: TGTGCCAGCAGGCATCGCCATCCAGGCAGGGCCTCTGGAAACACCATATATTTT
CDR3: CASRHRHPGRASGNTIYF